Below are 14 T cell receptor beta chains sequenced from a single sample in a study of tumor-infiltrating lymphocytes in glioblastoma multiforme. Multiple V-beta primers and a C-beta primer amplified TCRB from RNA. TCRdb re-called the multiplex PCR reads with MiXCR, one entry per CDR3 protein. The sample contains over 10,000 distinct CDR3 sequences, around 71% of which appear only once. The sample taken for sequencing was brain tumor tissue. All receptors derive from a male donor with glioblastoma.

As to this clonotype: Germline is not matched at one junction end, which may reflect a read error. The chain has TRBV12-3 or TRBV12-4 and TRBJ2-7; 7 bases map to TRBD1. This CDR3 comprises 14 residues. Here the CDR3 reads CASSSSTGIYGQYF. The CDR3 DNA sequence: TGTGCCAGCAGTTCGTCGACAGGGATCTACGGGCAGTACTTC.

Worth noting for this clonotype: Compared with germline, one end of the junction differs, possibly owing to a read error. The chain combines TRBV20-1 with TRBJ1-4; D gene uncertain. CDR1 and CDR2 from the germline V gene are DFQATT and SNEGSKA (reference sequence). This CDR3 has 14 amino acids. CDR3 region: CTAREARATEKLFF. The CDR3 bases are TGCACTGCTAGAGAGGCCCGGGCAACTGAAAAACTGTTTTTT.

The chain combines TRBV18 with TRBJ2-7, with 14 bases lining up with TRBD2. CDR1 and CDR2 from the germline V gene are KGHSH and LQKENI. Losses at the gene ends were 2 bases for V and 0 bases for J; bases not matched to a gene: 6. The CDR3 is 18 amino acids. The CDR3 protein is CASSPAGLAGANSYEQYF. CDR3 in DNA: TGTGCCAGCTCACCAGCGGGACTAGCGGGGGCGAACTCCTACGAGCAGTACTTC.

Notes on this clonotype: At one end, the junction sequence differs from germline, possibly due to a read error. The chain combines TRBV4-1 with TRBJ2-2; TRBD2 is a possible D gene (5 bases). Looked up from germline, CDR1 is MGHRA and CDR2 is YSYEKL. The CDR3 is 15 residues long. CDR3 amino acids: CTSSQESTVRRGLFF. The CDR3 coding sequence is TGCACCAGCAGCCAAGAGAGTACGGTGAGACGGGGGCTGTTTTTT.

The table lists this clonotype with a few counts. This chain connects TRBV20-1 to TRBJ2-3, with a tentative D call TRBD1 (5 bases). The better agreement between TRBJ1-5 and the DNA end casts doubt on the J call. Per germline, CDR1 DFQATT and CDR2 SNEGSKA (reference sequence). There are 15 residues in the CDR3. The CDR3 region is CSALQTETTLNTQHF. CDR3 bases: TGCAGTGCCCTACAGACAGAGACGACCCTTAATACGCAGCATTTT.

Concerning this clonotype: One end of the junction is discordant with germline, which a read error may explain. V and J are TRBV20-1 and TRBJ2-1; 7 bases fit TRBD2. The V gene's germline CDR1 is DFQATT and CDR2 SNEGSKA (reference sequence). This CDR3 has 14 residues. In DNA form, the CDR3 reads TGCAGTGCTAGGCGGGAGAGCTCCTACAATGGGCAGTTCTTC. Its translation is CSARRESSYNGQFF.

Points on this clonotype: The CDR3 does not end in the conserved phenylalanine or tryptophan, so this is likely a read error. The rearrangement joins TRBV4-1 to TRBJ1-1, with 7 bases aligning to TRBD1. Germline lookup yields CDR1 MGHRA and CDR2 YSYEKL. The CDR3 contains 14 residues. The CDR3 here is CARSLGQEITEAFL. CDR3 nucleotide sequence: TGCGCCCGCAGCCTCGGACAGGAAATCACTGAAGCTTTCTTA.

On this clonotype: Relative to the germline gene, one junction end is altered; a read error may explain this. This chain links TRBV28 with TRBJ2-2; 8 bases line up with TRBD1. Germline CDR1 is MDHEN and CDR2 is SYDVKM. The CDR3 has 17 residues. This chain's CDR3 is CASSPHQGAPGTEELFF. The CDR3 coding sequence is TGTGCCAGCAGTCCCCACCAGGGGGCGCCGGGCACCGAGGAGCTATTTTTT.

This clonotype showed up just once. The V gene is TRBV20-1, the J gene TRBJ2-4, with a possible D match to TRBD2 (5 bases). The CDR3 sequence is 14 residues long. The V gene's germline CDR1 is DFQATT and CDR2 SNEGSKA (reference sequence). The germline V and J ends were trimmed by 6 bases and 4 bases, with 16 bases remaining between them. Here the CDR3 DNA reads TGCAGTGCACCCCCCGGGGAGCCAAAAAACATTCAGTACTTC. Encoded protein: CSAPPGEPKNIQYF.

This clonotype was recorded many times. V and J are TRBV7-9 and TRBJ2-7; D unclear. This CDR3 region has 12 residues. V lost 3 bases to trimming and J lost 2 bases, with 5 bases between them. Germline V CDR1 and CDR2: SEHNR, FQNEAQ (reference sequence). The chain's CDR3 is CASSLGTYEQYF. In DNA form, the CDR3 reads TGTGCCAGCAGCTTGGGTACCTACGAGCAGTACTTC.

This clonotype was detected once. The V call is TRBV20-1, the J call TRBJ2-7; possible D gene TRBD1, 5 bases. This CDR3 is 16 amino acids long. V was clipped by 3 bases and J by 6 bases, with 24 bases between them. The V gene's germline CDR1 is DFQATT and CDR2 SNEGSKA (reference sequence). The CDR3 spells CSASLKQGVLLGEQYF. In DNA form, the CDR3 reads TGCAGTGCTAGTCTGAAACAAGGGGTTTTGCTGGGCGAGCAGTACTTC.

Sample share makes this clonotype medium-sized. The gene calls are TRBV20-1 and TRBJ2-1; D is uncertain. Between the trimmed V and J ends, which lost 5 bases and 5 bases, there was a span of 16 bases. The germline V gene encodes CDR1 DFQATT and CDR2 SNEGSKA (reference sequence). CDR3 length equals 14 residues. The CDR3 DNA reads as TGCAGTGCTTTTGACCCACGTAACCACAATGAGCAGTTCTTC. Translating gives CSAFDPRNHNEQFF.

Turning to this clonotype: Sequence at one end of the junction differs from germline and may be a read error. The chain joins TRBV11-3 to TRBJ2-1, with no clear D. CDR3 length equals 14 residues. Germline assignment: CDR1 SGHNT and CDR2 YENEEA. CDR3 loop: CASSPRNTYNKQFF. The CDR3 nucleotides are TGTGCCAGCAGCCCCAGGAACACCTACAATAAGCAGTTCTTC.

Remarks on this clonotype: At one end the junction does not follow the germline gene, possibly because of a read error. The V call is TRBV10-3, the J call TRBJ2-3; D is uncertain. Germline CDR1 reads ENHRY; CDR2 reads SYGVKD. The CDR3 spans 13 residues. CDR3 in amino acids: CATSEPPTDTQYF. The CDR3 DNA reads TGTGCCACCAGTGAGCCCCCCACAGATACGCAGTATTTT.